This T cell receptor (beta chain) appears in the sequencing data of a study of post-analysis software for immune sequencing data. For the study at large: Some patients lacked subtype; others had relapsing-remitting, secondary progressive or progressive-relapsing disease. General study findings and limits: Strong co-clustering by F measure was seen for same-batch samples. Normalized Chao1 diversity in multiple sclerosis patients fell significantly below that of controls.

This clonotype was detected only once. Its cognate antigen is unknown. Each TCR beta cDNA library carried unique molecular identifiers. The yield from roughly 1 to 10 million T cells was roughly 500,000 cDNA molecules in total. TCRdb itself ran the PCR reads through MiXCR, one entry per CDR3 protein. The table shows 650,000 to 900,000 distinct CDR3 sequences, with 35% to 55% occurring only once. The sequenced material came from blood. This TCR was recovered from a girl aged 10 to 17 with multiple sclerosis.

The CDR3 here is CASKNGQSTDTQYF. Written as DNA, the CDR3 is TGTGCCAGCAAAAACGGACAGAGCACAGATACGCAGTATTTT. The chain links TRBV6-2 or TRBV6-3 to TRBJ2-3, with D maybe TRBD1 (6 bases). The CDR3 is 14 amino acids. Trimming removed 7 bases from V and 0 bases from J, with 11 bases in between. Per germline, CDR1 MNHEY and CDR2 SVGEGT.